The rows below give T cell receptor beta chains drawn from one sample of a study of vaccination and CD4 T cells after COVID-19. TCRdb re-derived calls from the PCR reads in MiXCR, one entry per CDR3 protein. The table lists roughly 20,000 distinct CDR3 sequences, around 64% of them singletons. Source: CD4+ T cells from blood, taken after SARS-CoV-2 vaccination. The source is a human donor who had recovered from COVID-19. Each CDR3 is given with its conserved first and last residue. The D gene is left open where the match is weak. Clone size is given for some rows only: seen once, a few or many times, or a class if the clone is expanded.

D gene: TRBD1
J gene: TRBJ2-5
clone size: NA
V gene: TRBV10-3
CDR3 DNA: TGTGCCATCAGTGGGCGGCCGGACAGGGAGACCCAGTACTTC
CDR3 protein: CAISGRPDRETQYF

D gene: TRBD2
J gene: TRBJ2-7
clone size: few
V gene: TRBV18
CDR3 DNA: TGTGCCAGCTCCCAAGAAGCGGGAGGGCAGTCCGTGTACTTC
CDR3 protein: CASSQEAGGQSVYF

D gene: TRBD1
J gene: TRBJ2-5
clone size: once
V gene: TRBV6-1
CDR3 DNA: TGTGCCACCGATGGGGGACAGGGCAGGGAGACCCAGTACTTC
CDR3 protein: CATDGGQGRETQYF

D gene: NA
J gene: TRBJ1-5
clone size: once
V gene: TRBV7-9
CDR3 DNA: TGTGCCAGCAGCGCGGACGGTAACAATCAGCCCCAGCATTTT
CDR3 protein: CASSADGNNQPQHF

D gene: TRBD2
J gene: TRBJ2-5
clone size: NA
V gene: TRBV4-1
CDR3 DNA: TGCGCCAGCAGCCGAGGTAGCGGGAGATCCGAGACCCAGTACTTC
CDR3 protein: CASSRGSGRSETQYF

D gene: TRBD1
J gene: TRBJ1-5
clone size: NA
V gene: TRBV2
CDR3 DNA: TGTGCCAGCGGACGACAGAATCCGGGACAGGGGTTGTCCCAGCATTTT
CDR3 protein: CASGRQNPGQGLSQHF

D gene: TRBD2
J gene: TRBJ2-5
clone size: NA
V gene: TRBV7-9
CDR3 DNA: TGTGCCAGCAGCTTAGTAGTTAGCGGGAGACAGGAGACCCAGTACTTC
CDR3 protein: CASSLVVSGRQETQYF

D gene: TRBD2
J gene: TRBJ2-1
clone size: once
V gene: TRBV20-1
CDR3 DNA: TGCAGTGCTTCCAAAACCCCGGGACTAGCGGGGGGAAACAATGAGCAGTTCTTC
CDR3 protein: CSASKTPGLAGGNNEQFF

D gene: TRBD1
J gene: TRBJ2-1
clone size: NA
V gene: TRBV24-1
CDR3 DNA: TGTGCCACCAGTGACTCGGGACAGGGGGCGGATGAGCAGTTCTTC
CDR3 protein: CATSDSGQGADEQFF

D gene: TRBD1
J gene: TRBJ2-7
clone size: NA
V gene: TRBV7-9
CDR3 DNA: TGTGCCTCGGGACAGGGTTCCTACGAGCAGTACTTC
CDR3 protein: CASGQGSYEQYF

D gene: NA
J gene: TRBJ2-2
clone size: few
V gene: TRBV30
CDR3 DNA: TGTGCCTGGAGTGTGTACCTATCAGGGAACGCCGGGGAGCTGTTTTTT
CDR3 protein: CAWSVYLSGNAGELFF

D gene: NA
J gene: TRBJ2-6
clone size: few
V gene: TRBV7-9
CDR3 DNA: TGTGCCGTTCGAGAGGTCACTGGGGCCAACGTCCTGACTTTC
CDR3 protein: CAVREVTGANVLTF

D gene: NA
J gene: TRBJ1-5
clone size: NA
V gene: TRBV19
CDR3 DNA: TGTGCCAGTAGTATAAGGGATCAGCCCCAGCATTTT
CDR3 protein: CASSIRDQPQHF

D gene: TRBD1
J gene: TRBJ2-5
clone size: NA
V gene: TRBV4-1
CDR3 DNA: TGCGCCAGCAGCCAAGCAAGAGGGACAGTCGGGACCCAGTACTTC
CDR3 protein: CASSQARGTVGTQYF

D gene: NA
J gene: TRBJ2-3
clone size: NA
V gene: TRBV19
CDR3 DNA: TGTGCCAGTAGTATAGATTTAAGGCAGGGAGCTACGCAGTATTTT
CDR3 protein: CASSIDLRQGATQYF

D gene: TRBD2
J gene: TRBJ2-2
clone size: NA
V gene: TRBV2
CDR3 DNA: TGTGCCAGCGGGCTAGCGGAGAACACCGGGGAGCTGTTTTTT
CDR3 protein: CASGLAENTGELFF

D gene: TRBD1
J gene: TRBJ1-2
clone size: NA
V gene: TRBV7-9
CDR3 DNA: TGTGCCAGCAGTCATAGAGGAGTGCACAGGGGGCGCAGGGGAAACTATGGCTACACCTTC
CDR3 protein: CASSHRGVHRGRRGNYGYTF

D gene: NA
J gene: TRBJ2-5
clone size: few
V gene: TRBV7-6
CDR3 DNA: TGTGCCAGCAGCTTAGTAGGGGCGGGGGAGACCCAGTACTTC
CDR3 protein: CASSLVGAGETQYF

D gene: TRBD1
J gene: TRBJ1-6
clone size: NA
V gene: TRBV6-1
CDR3 DNA: TGTGCCAGCGGACAGGGGGCTAATTCACCCCTCCACTTT
CDR3 protein: CASGQGANSPLHF

D gene: TRBD2
J gene: TRBJ2-7
clone size: NA
V gene: TRBV7-2
CDR3 DNA: TGTGCCAGCAGCTTTACTAGCGGGAGCGATTCCTACGAGCAGTACTTC
CDR3 protein: CASSFTSGSDSYEQYF

D gene: NA
J gene: TRBJ2-3
clone size: NA
V gene: TRBV7-2
CDR3 DNA: TGTGCCAGCAGCTTAGGGCCGGCCGCAGATACGCAGTATTTT
CDR3 protein: CASSLGPAADTQYF

D gene: NA
J gene: TRBJ2-3
clone size: NA
V gene: TRBV24-1
CDR3 DNA: TGTGCCACCGGGCAGCCGGGCATCACAGATACGCAGTATTTT
CDR3 protein: CATGQPGITDTQYF

D gene: NA
J gene: TRBJ2-5
clone size: NA
V gene: TRBV25-1
CDR3 DNA: TGTGCCAGCAGTGAGGCCGGGATTGTGGAGACCCAGTACTTC
CDR3 protein: CASSEAGIVETQYF

D gene: NA
J gene: TRBJ2-6
clone size: few
V gene: TRBV23-1
CDR3 DNA: TGCGCCAGCAGTCGGGGACGCTCTGGGGCCAACGTCCTGACTTTC
CDR3 protein: CASSRGRSGANVLTF

D gene: TRBD2
J gene: TRBJ2-7
clone size: NA
V gene: TRBV28
CDR3 DNA: TGTGCCATGGGCGGGAGGGTCCCTTACGAGCAGTACTTC
CDR3 protein: CAMGGRVPYEQYF

D gene: TRBD1
J gene: TRBJ1-3
clone size: NA
V gene: TRBV19
CDR3 DNA: TGTGCCAGTAGTGAGTTGGGACAGATCTCTGGAAACACCATATATTTT
CDR3 protein: CASSELGQISGNTIYF

D gene: NA
J gene: TRBJ2-2
clone size: NA
V gene: TRBV4-3
CDR3 DNA: TGCGCCAGCAGCCAAGAAGCCGGGGCTAGCGTGAGCACCGGGGAGCTGTTTTTT
CDR3 protein: CASSQEAGASVSTGELFF

D gene: NA
J gene: TRBJ2-3
clone size: NA
V gene: TRBV11-3
CDR3 DNA: TGTGCCAGCAGCTCCGGTGGTATTGGCACAGATACGCAGTATTTT
CDR3 protein: CASSSGGIGTDTQYF

D gene: NA
J gene: TRBJ1-5
clone size: NA
V gene: TRBV19
CDR3 DNA: TGTGCCAGTACCCCGGGAGAGGCTAACAATCAGCCCCAGCATTTT
CDR3 protein: CASTPGEANNQPQHF

D gene: TRBD1
J gene: TRBJ2-5
clone size: NA
V gene: TRBV10-3
CDR3 DNA: TGTGCCATCAGTGAGCCGGGGCAGGGGGCGGGGGAGACCCAGTACTTC
CDR3 protein: CAISEPGQGAGETQYF

D gene: NA
J gene: TRBJ2-4
clone size: NA
V gene: TRBV4-1
CDR3 DNA: TGCGCCAGCAGCCAAGTGGGCGGTAAAAACATTCAGTACTTC
CDR3 protein: CASSQVGGKNIQYF

D gene: NA
J gene: TRBJ2-1
clone size: NA
V gene: TRBV10-3
CDR3 DNA: TGTGCCATCAGTGTGGGCCACGAGCAGTTCTTC
CDR3 protein: CAISVGHEQFF

D gene: TRBD2
J gene: TRBJ2-5
clone size: NA
V gene: TRBV5-4
CDR3 DNA: TGTGCCAGCAGCCGGCCCCGGACTAGGGAGGAAGAGACCCAGTACTTC
CDR3 protein: CASSRPRTREEETQYF

D gene: TRBD1
J gene: TRBJ1-2
clone size: few
V gene: TRBV19
CDR3 DNA: TGTGCCAGTAGGGAAACAGGGGGCGACTATGGCTACACCTTC
CDR3 protein: CASRETGGDYGYTF

D gene: NA
J gene: TRBJ2-2
clone size: NA
V gene: TRBV7-9
CDR3 DNA: TGTGCCAGCAGCACCAGAGGGGGCACCGGGGAGCTGTTTTTT
CDR3 protein: CASSTRGGTGELFF

D gene: NA
J gene: TRBJ2-5
clone size: NA
V gene: TRBV20-1
CDR3 DNA: TGCAGTGCTAGAGGGGGTGCGGAGGAAGAGACCCAGTACTTC
CDR3 protein: CSARGGAEEETQYF

D gene: NA
J gene: TRBJ2-5
clone size: NA
V gene: TRBV20-1
CDR3 DNA: TGCAGTGCTAGAGATGTAGCGTCTGGGGAGACCCAGTACTTC
CDR3 protein: CSARDVASGETQYF